This T cell receptor (beta chain) originates from a study of T-cell memory formation after mild COVID-19. Study findings and constraints: Clonal second-wave expansions that peaked on day 37 had unconfirmed SARS-CoV-2 specificity.

Trimming took 5 bases from V and 3 from J, leaving 14 bases between them. The germline V gene encodes CDR1 SQVTM and CDR2 ANQGSEA. The CDR3 sequence is 13 residues long. In its sample, this clonotype was seen many times. What it binds is unknown. Constant-segment primers were used for 5'RACE, and the resulting TCR alpha and TCR beta cDNA libraries carried sample barcodes and UMIs. TCRdb called the 5' RACE reads again in MiXCR, with one record for every CDR3 protein. The sample lists 300,000 to 400,000 distinct CDR3 sequences; 15% were seen once. This chain uses TRBV29-1 with TRBJ2-7; possibly TRBD1 for D (6 bases). Sequenced input: PBMCs or a T cell subset sorted from them (not recorded which). The receptor was isolated from a man between 18 and 35 years old who had mild COVID-19 (a few samples of this study predate the infection). Cell type and time point are not known. DNA for the CDR3: TGCAGCGTTCGAGCAGGGGATAGCTACGAGCAGTACTTC. It is translated as CSVRAGDSYEQYF.